The 23 T cell receptor beta chains below were found in one sample sequenced in a study of control samples from healthy donors and cancer patients. Sequencing used immunoSEQ multiplex PCR; TCRdb keeps in-frame clones, though not all of them. Of roughly 120,000 clones listed, about nine tenths were seen once; the top ten hold 3.5% to 4.5%. Sequencing was carried out using blood. The source of these receptors is a human donor in good health. The donor label of this sample is uncertain.

In its sample, this clone was seen once. V and J are TRBV7-2 and TRBJ1-1; D call uncertain. This CDR3 comprises 14 residues. Per germline, CDR1 SGHTA and CDR2 FQGNSA. Trimming stripped 1 base from V and 4 bases from J, with 10 bases between. The CDR3 region has the DNA TGTGCCAGCAGCTTAGGTGGGCAGAGCACTGAAGCTTTCTTT. It encodes CASSLGGQSTEAFF. Filled out from reference TRBV7-2 and TRBJ1-1, the complete variable domain reads GAGVSQSPSNKVTEKGKDVELRCDPISGHTALYWYRQSLGQGLEFLIYFQGNSAPDKSGLPSDRFSAERTGGSVSTLTIQRTQQEDSAVYLCASSLGGQSTEAFFGQGTRLTVV.

CDR3: CASSGGRQSSYGYTF. The CDR3 nucleotides are TGTGCCAGCAGCGGGGGACGACAGTCCTCCTATGGCTACACCTTC. The chain is built from TRBV5-6 and TRBJ1-2, with D perhaps matching TRBD1 (5 bases). Germline V gives CDR1 SGHDT, CDR2 YYEEEE. The length of the CDR3 is 15 residues. V dropped 4 bases and J dropped 4 bases, with 17 bases sitting between them.

The chain has TRBV7-8 and TRBJ2-7; TRBD2 is a possible D gene (5 bases). Germline CDR1 is SGHVS and CDR2 is FQNEAQ. The CDR3 is 17 residues long. V lost 0 bases to trimming and J lost 1 base, with 16 bases between them. CDR3 sequence: CASSLASGGAPSYEQYV. The CDR3 coding sequence is TGTGCCAGCAGCTTAGCCTCTGGAGGCGCACCGTCCTACGAGCAGTACGTC.

The V call is TRBV5-4, the J call TRBJ1-2; D is possibly TRBD1 (6 bases). Germline CDR1 reads SGHNT; CDR2 reads YYREEE (reference sequence). V was shortened by 6 bases and J by 8 bases, with 20 bases between the two germline ends. This CDR3 has 14 residues. For the CDR3, the DNA is TGTGCCAGCACTCCGGATCCAGGGGAGAGAGGCTACACCTTC. It codes for CASTPDPGERGYTF.

This chain connects TRBV5-5 to TRBJ2-7; 7 positions match TRBD1. Germline CDR1 is SGHKS and CDR2 is YYEKEE (reference sequence). V lost 0 bases to trimming and J lost 0 bases; unmatched junction nucleotides: 3. The CDR3 contains 15 residues. CDR3 sequence (DNA): TGTGCCAGCAGCTTGGCGAGGGGGCTCTCCTACGAGCAGTACTTC. Residues: CASSLARGLSYEQYF.

The V call is TRBV3-1 (or the pseudogene TRBV3-2), the J call TRBJ1-2; D perhaps matches TRBD1 (6 bases). The germline V gene has CDR1 LGHDT and CDR2 YNNKEL (reference sequence). Between the trimmed V and J ends, which lost 8 bases and 6 bases, there was a span of 22 bases. The CDR3 extends over 15 amino acids. For the CDR3, the DNA is TGTGCCAGCTCCCTACGGGGGGGGGCGACAGATGGCTACACCTTC. It is translated as CASSLRGGATDGYTF.

This rearrangement joins TRBV7-8 to TRBJ2-7; tentative D call: TRBD1 (5 bases). CDR1 is SGHVS and CDR2 is FQNEAQ in the germline V gene. There are 14 residues in the CDR3. V was shortened by 1 base and J by 5 bases, with 12 bases between the two germline ends. The DNA for the CDR3 is TGTGCCAGCAGCTTAGTCGCAGGGCCCCACGAGCAGTACGTC. It codes for CASSLVAGPHEQYV.

The chain uses TRBV30 and TRBJ1-5; TRBD1 is a possible D gene (6 bases). V was clipped by 2 bases and J by 2 bases, with 19 bases between them. The CDR3 sequence is 17 residues long. Germline loops: CDR1 GTSNPN, CDR2 SVGIG (reference sequence). As DNA, the CDR3 is TGTGCCTGGAGTTACCCTCCCCCCGGGGGCCGCAATCAGCCCCAGCATTTT. It is translated as CAWSYPPPGGRNQPQHF.

The rearrangement uses TRBV14 and TRBJ1-2; D is ambiguous. From germline, CDR1 is SGHDN and CDR2 FVKESK. This CDR3 has 13 residues. Trimming stripped 4 bases from V and 6 bases from J, with 12 bases between. CDR3 bases: TGTGCCAGCAGCCCCGGGAGAGGCGATGGCTACACCTTC. Protein sequence: CASSPGRGDGYTF.

The rearrangement uses TRBV23-1 and TRBJ2-3; 9 positions match TRBD2. TRBV23-1 is given ORF status, its function remaining uncertain. With 2 bases clipped from V and 0 bases from J, the junction kept 9 bases outside the gene matches. CDR3 length: 18 residues. CDR3 coding DNA: TGCGCCAGCAGTCAAGGTCTAGCGGGGACCTCTAGCACAGATACGCAGTATTTT. This translates into CASSQGLAGTSSTDTQYF.

The rearrangement links TRBV19 to TRBJ2-1; TRBD1 aligns across 10 bases. The CDR3 runs to 14 residues. Trimming cost V 4 bases and J 8 bases; bases outside gene matches: 5. Looked up from germline, CDR1 is LNHDA and CDR2 is SQIVND (reference sequence). CDR3 sequence: CASSNRDRGYEQFF. CDR3 sequence (DNA): TGTGCCAGTAGTAATAGGGACAGGGGTTATGAGCAGTTCTTC.

V usage is TRBV5-4 and J usage is TRBJ2-7; either TRBD1 or TRBD2 may supply D (5 bases each). The CDR3 consists of 14 residues. Germline V lookup: CDR1 SGHNT, CDR2 YYREEE (reference sequence). V was trimmed by 4 bases and J by 1 base, leaving 12 bases between them. The CDR3 reads CASSERDGSYEQYV. CDR3 nucleotide sequence: TGTGCCAGCAGCGAAAGGGACGGATCCTACGAGCAGTACGTC.

The chain combines TRBV6-5 with TRBJ2-3; D remains unclear. Germline lookup yields CDR1 MNHEY and CDR2 SVGAGI. This CDR3 contains 11 residues. V lost 6 bases and J 2 bases, leaving 3 bases between the germline ends. The CDR3 reads CASRTTDTQYF. CDR3 nucleotide sequence: TGTGCCAGCAGAACCACAGATACGCAGTATTTT.

The chain has TRBV7-3 and TRBJ1-3; D gene ambiguous. Germline lookup yields CDR1 SGHTA and CDR2 FQGTGA. Trimming took off 0 bases at V and 0 bases at J, with 6 bases between the two ends. The CDR3 sequence is 15 residues long. This CDR3 reads CASSLTPFSGNTIYF. DNA for the CDR3: TGTGCCAGCAGCTTAACACCATTCTCTGGAAACACCATATATTTT.

This chain connects TRBV6-6 to TRBJ1-2, with 7 bases that match TRBD1. V was clipped by 5 bases and J by 3 bases; unmatched bases: 3. CDR1 is MNHNY, CDR2 SVGAGI, per germline (reference sequence). This CDR3 spans 13 amino acids. The CDR3 loop reads CASSAQGDYGYTF. CDR3 coding DNA: TGTGCCAGCAGTGCCCAGGGGGACTATGGCTACACCTTC.

This clone showed up just a few times. The V and J genes are TRBV2 and TRBJ1-1; D remains ambiguous. The CDR3 contains 13 residues. V lost 4 bases to trimming and J lost 5 bases, with 11 bases between them. Germline-derived CDR1 and CDR2 are SNHLY and FYNNEI. CDR3 region: CASSVLRGTEAFF. CDR3 sequence (DNA): TGTGCCAGCAGTGTGCTCAGAGGTACTGAAGCTTTCTTT.

In its sample, this clone was seen once. The chain employs TRBV9 and TRBJ1-3, with D uncertain. Germline V gene sequence: CDR1 SGDLS, CDR2 YYNGEE. The germline V and J ends were trimmed by 4 bases and 0 bases, with 14 bases remaining between them. The CDR3 length is 16 residues. CDR3 sequence reads: CASSPRLAHSGNTIYF. The CDR3 nucleotides are TGTGCCAGCAGCCCGCGCCTGGCCCACTCTGGAAACACCATATATTTT.

The chain uses TRBV6-2 or TRBV6-3 and TRBJ2-2; no clear D gene. Trimming pared 6 bases from V and 4 bases from J, leaving 18 bases between. Looked up from germline, CDR1 is MNHEY and CDR2 is SVGEGT. The CDR3 is made up of 16 amino acids. The CDR3 loop is CASSPVFASGTGELFF. The CDR3 coding sequence is TGTGCCAGCAGCCCCGTCTTTGCGAGTGGCACCGGGGAGCTGTTTTTT.

The CDR3 region is CAWRREMSYTF. CDR3 bases: TGTGCCTGGAGACGGGAGATGAGCTACACCTTC. The rearrangement joins TRBV30 to TRBJ1-2; D unresolved. Germline CDR1 and CDR2: GTSNPN and SVGIG (reference sequence). Trimming pared 3 bases from V and 9 bases from J, leaving 11 bases between. The CDR3 consists of 11 residues.

The chain is built from TRBV7-9 and TRBJ1-2; no reliable D call. The V end lost 1 base, the J end lost 5 bases, and 14 bases lay between the germline ends. This CDR3 is built from 15 residues. Germline CDR1 and CDR2: SEHNR and FQNEAQ (reference sequence). CDR3 in amino acids: CASSLGPPKGYGYTF. For the CDR3, the DNA is TGTGCCAGCAGCTTAGGGCCCCCGAAGGGTTATGGCTACACCTTC.

The rearrangement uses TRBV3-1 (or the pseudogene TRBV3-2) and TRBJ2-1; 9 nucleotides match TRBD1. CDR1 LGHDT and CDR2 YNNKEL come from the germline V gene (reference sequence). V lost 3 bases and J lost 6; bases outside the gene matches: 6. The CDR3 has 15 amino acids. The CDR3 DNA reads as TGTGCCAGCAGCCACCGACAGGGGGTAGGCAATGAGCAGTTCTTC. Protein sequence: CASSHRQGVGNEQFF.

With respect to this clone: Sequence at one end of the junction differs from germline and may be a read error. The chain carries TRBV2 and TRBJ2-7, with D possibly being TRBD1 (5 bases). Per germline, CDR1 SNHLY and CDR2 FYNNEI. The CDR3 has 12 amino acids. DNA for the CDR3: TGTGCCAGCAGGGAAGACAGCTACGAGCAGTACTTC. Translated, it gives CASREDSYEQYF.

In DNA, the CDR3 is TGCGCCAGCAGCTTGGCCCCAGGCACAGATACGCAGTATTTT. Its protein is CASSLAPGTDTQYF. The V and J genes are TRBV5-1 and TRBJ2-3, with D hard to call. V was shortened by 0 bases and J by 1 base, with 6 bases between the two germline ends. Germline lookup yields CDR1 SGHRS and CDR2 YFSETQ. The CDR3 loop spans 14 amino acids.